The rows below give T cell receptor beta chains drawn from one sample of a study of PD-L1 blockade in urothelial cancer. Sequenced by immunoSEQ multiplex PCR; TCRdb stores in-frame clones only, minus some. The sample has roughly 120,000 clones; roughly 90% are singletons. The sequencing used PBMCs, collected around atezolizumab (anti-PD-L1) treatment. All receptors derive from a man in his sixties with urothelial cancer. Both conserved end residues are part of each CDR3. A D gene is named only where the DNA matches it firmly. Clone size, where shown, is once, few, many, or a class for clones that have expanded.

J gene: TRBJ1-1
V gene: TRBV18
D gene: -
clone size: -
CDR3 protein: CASSPAQGAAFF
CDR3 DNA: TGTGCCAGCTCACCCGCACAGGGAGCCGCTTTCTTT

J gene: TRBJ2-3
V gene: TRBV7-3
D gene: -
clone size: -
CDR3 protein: CASSLGVPPDTQYF
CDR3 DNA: TGTGCCAGCAGCCTTGGAGTCCCTCCAGATACGCAGTATTTT

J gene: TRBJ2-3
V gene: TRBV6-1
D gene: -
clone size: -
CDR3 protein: CASSQMTVTTDTQYF
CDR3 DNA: TGTGCCAGCAGTCAAATGACAGTAACGACAGATACGCAGTATTTT

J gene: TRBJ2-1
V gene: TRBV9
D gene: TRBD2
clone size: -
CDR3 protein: CASSGLAGGSYNEQFF
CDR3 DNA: TGTGCCAGCAGCGGATTAGCGGGGGGCTCCTACAATGAGCAGTTCTTC

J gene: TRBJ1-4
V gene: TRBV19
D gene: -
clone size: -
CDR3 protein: CASSMRGGEAEKLFF
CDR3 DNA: TGTGCCAGTAGTATGAGAGGAGGGGAGGCGGAAAAACTGTTTTTT

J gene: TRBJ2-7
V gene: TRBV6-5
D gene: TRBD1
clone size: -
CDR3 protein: CASLRGTGDTYEQYF
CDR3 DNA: TGTGCCAGCCTTAGGGGGACAGGGGACACCTACGAGCAGTACTTC

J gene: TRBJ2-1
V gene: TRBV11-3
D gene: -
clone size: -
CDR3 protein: CASSLDSEGEQFF
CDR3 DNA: TGTGCCAGCAGCTTAGATTCGGAGGGTGAGCAGTTCTTC

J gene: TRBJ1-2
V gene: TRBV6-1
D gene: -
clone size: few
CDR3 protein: CASSERGPNGYTF
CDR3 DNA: TGTGCCAGCAGTGAGCGGGGGCCCAACGGCTACACCTTC

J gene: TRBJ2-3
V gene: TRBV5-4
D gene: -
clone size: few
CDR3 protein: CASSRNRGASTDTQYF
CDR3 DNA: TGTGCCAGCAGCCGGAATCGCGGAGCTAGCACAGATACGCAGTATTTT

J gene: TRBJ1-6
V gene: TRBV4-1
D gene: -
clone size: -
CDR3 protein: CASSRMPGARYSPLHF
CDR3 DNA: TGCGCCAGCAGCCGCATGCCAGGGGCGAGGTATTCACCCCTCCACTTT

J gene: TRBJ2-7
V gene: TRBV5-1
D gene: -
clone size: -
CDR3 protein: CASSFTRGLSYEQYF
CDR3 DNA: TGCGCCAGCAGCTTTACCAGGGGCCTTTCCTACGAGCAGTACTTC

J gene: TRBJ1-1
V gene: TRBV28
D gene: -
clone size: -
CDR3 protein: CASSFQLNTEAFF
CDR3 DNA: TGTGCCAGCAGTTTCCAGTTGAACACTGAAGCTTTCTTT

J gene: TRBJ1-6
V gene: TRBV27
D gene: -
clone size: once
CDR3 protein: CASSYTYNSPLHF
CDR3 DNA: TGTGCCAGCAGTTACACATATAACTCACCCCTCCACTTT

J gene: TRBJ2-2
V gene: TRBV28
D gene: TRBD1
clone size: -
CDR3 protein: CASSPGTGSGWDTGELFF
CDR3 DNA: TGTGCCAGCAGTCCGGGGACAGGGAGCGGCTGGGACACCGGGGAGCTGTTTTTT

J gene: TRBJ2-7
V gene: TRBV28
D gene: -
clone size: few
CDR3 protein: CASSLNAVSSYEQYF
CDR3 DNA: TGTGCCAGCAGTTTAAACGCTGTGTCTAGCTACGAGCAGTACTTC

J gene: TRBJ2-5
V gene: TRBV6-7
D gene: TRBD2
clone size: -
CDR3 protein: CASSYSKLAAPQETQYF
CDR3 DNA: TGTGCCAGCAGTTACTCGAAGCTAGCGGCCCCCCAAGAGACCCAGTACTTC

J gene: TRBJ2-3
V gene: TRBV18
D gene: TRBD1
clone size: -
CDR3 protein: CASSPGQVSTDTQYF
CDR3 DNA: TGTGCCAGCTCACCGGGACAGGTCAGCACAGATACGCAGTATTTT

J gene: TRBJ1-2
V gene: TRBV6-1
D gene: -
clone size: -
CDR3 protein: CASSAGTSYGYTF
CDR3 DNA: TGTGCCAGCAGTGCCGGGACAAGCTATGGCTACACCTTC

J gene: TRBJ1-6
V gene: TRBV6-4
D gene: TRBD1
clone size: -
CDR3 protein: CASSDGTGVSPLHF
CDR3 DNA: TGTGCCAGCAGTGACGGGACAGGGGTGTCACCCCTCCACTTT

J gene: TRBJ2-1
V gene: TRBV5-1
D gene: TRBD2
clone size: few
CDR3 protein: CASSLGSGTTHEQFF
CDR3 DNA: TGCGCCAGCAGCTTGGGTAGCGGGACCACGCATGAGCAGTTCTTC

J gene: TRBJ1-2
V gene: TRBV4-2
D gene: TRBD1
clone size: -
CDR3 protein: CASSPDRDSGYTF
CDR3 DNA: TGTGCCAGCAGCCCCGACAGGGATTCTGGCTACACCTTC

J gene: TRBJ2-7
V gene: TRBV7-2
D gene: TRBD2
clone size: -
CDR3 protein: CASSLDSGGGAYEQYF
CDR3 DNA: TGTGCCAGCAGCTTAGATTCGGGCGGGGGGGCCTACGAGCAGTACTTC

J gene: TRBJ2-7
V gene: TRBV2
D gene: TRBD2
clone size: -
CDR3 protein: CASSARTSGRGEQYF
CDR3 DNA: TGTGCCAGCAGTGCCAGGACTAGCGGGAGAGGTGAGCAGTACTTC

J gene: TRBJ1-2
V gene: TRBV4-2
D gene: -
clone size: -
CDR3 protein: CASSTVGQGLGYTF
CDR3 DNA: TGTGCCAGCAGTACCGTGGGGCAGGGGCTGGGCTACACCTTC

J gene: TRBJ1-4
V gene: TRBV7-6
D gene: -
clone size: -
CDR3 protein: CASSLVDGAETNEKLFF
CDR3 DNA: TGTGCCAGCAGCTTAGTTGATGGGGCTGAGACTAATGAAAAACTGTTTTTT

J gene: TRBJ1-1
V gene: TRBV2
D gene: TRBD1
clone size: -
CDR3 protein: CASSSSSDRDAFF
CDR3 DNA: TGTGCCAGCAGTTCAAGCTCGGACAGGGACGCTTTCTTT

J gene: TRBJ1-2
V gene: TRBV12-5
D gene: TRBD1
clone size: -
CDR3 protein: CASGLGTGGLGYTF
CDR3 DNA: TGTGCTAGTGGTTTAGGGACAGGGGGCCTCGGCTACACCTTC

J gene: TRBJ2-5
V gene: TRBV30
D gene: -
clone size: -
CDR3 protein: CAWREPGETQYF
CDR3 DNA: TGTGCCTGGAGGGAGCCAGGGGAGACCCAGTACTTC